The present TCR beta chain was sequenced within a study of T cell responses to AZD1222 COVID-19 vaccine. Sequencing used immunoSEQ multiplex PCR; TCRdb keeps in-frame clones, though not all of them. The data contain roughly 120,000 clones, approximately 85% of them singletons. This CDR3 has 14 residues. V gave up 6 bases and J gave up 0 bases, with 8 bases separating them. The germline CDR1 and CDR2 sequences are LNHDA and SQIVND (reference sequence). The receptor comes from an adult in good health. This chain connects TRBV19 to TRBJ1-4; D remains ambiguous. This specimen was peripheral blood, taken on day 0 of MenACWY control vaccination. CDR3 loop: CASSTPATNEKLFF. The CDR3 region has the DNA TGTGCCAGTAGCACCCCGGCAACTAATGAAAAACTGTTTTTT.